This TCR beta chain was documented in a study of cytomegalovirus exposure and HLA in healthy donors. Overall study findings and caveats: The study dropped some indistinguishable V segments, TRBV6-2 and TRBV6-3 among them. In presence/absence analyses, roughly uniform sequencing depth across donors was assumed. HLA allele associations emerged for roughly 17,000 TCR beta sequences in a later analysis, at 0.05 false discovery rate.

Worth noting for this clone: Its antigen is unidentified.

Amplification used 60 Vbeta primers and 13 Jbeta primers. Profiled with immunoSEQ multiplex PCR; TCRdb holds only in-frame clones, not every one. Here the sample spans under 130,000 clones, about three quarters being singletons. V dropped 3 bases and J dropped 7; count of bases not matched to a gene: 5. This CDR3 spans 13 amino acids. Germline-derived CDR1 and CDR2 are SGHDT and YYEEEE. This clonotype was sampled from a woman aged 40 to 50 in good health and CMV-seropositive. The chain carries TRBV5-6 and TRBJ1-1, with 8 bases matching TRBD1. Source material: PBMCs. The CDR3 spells CASSWDRSGEAFF. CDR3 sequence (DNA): TGTGCCAGCAGCTGGGACAGGTCCGGTGAAGCTTTCTTT.